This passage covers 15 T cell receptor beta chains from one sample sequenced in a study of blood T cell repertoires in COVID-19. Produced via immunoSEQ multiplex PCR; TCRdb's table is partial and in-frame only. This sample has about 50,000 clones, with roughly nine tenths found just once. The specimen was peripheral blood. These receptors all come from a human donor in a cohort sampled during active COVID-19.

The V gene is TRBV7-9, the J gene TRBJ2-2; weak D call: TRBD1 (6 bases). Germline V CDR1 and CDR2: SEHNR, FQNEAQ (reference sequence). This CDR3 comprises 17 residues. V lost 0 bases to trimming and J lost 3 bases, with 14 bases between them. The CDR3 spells CASSLAMRGTYTGELFF. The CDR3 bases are TGTGCCAGCAGCTTAGCGATGCGAGGGACATACACCGGGGAGCTGTTTTTT.

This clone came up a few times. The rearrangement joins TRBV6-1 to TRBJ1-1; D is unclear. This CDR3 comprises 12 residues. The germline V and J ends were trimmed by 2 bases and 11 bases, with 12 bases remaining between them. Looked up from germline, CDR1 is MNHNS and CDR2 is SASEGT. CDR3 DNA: TGTGCCAGCAGTGAATTAACCCCGGGGGCTTTCTTT. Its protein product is CASSELTPGAFF.

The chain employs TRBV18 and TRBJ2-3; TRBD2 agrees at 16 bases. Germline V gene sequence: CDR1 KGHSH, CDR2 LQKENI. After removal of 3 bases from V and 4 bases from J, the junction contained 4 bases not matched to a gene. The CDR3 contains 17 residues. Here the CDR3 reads CASSPGTSGRASDTQYF. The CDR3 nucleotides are TGTGCCAGCTCACCCGGGACTAGCGGGAGGGCCTCAGATACGCAGTATTTT.

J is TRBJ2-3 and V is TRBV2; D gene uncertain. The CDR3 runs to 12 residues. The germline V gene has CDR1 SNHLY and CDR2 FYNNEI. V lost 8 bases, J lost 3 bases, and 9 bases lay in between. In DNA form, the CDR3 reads TGTGCCAGCTGCTACGTAACAGATACGCAGTATTTT. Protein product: CASCYVTDTQYF.

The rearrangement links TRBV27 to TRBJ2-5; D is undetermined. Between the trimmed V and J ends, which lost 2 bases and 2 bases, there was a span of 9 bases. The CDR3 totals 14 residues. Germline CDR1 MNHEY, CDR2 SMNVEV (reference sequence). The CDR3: CASSLNYGQETQYF. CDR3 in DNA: TGTGCCAGCAGTTTAAACTACGGGCAAGAGACCCAGTACTTC.

CDR3 in amino acids: CASSLHERNTEAFF. The CDR3 bases are TGTGCCAGCAGTTTACACGAGAGGAACACTGAAGCTTTCTTT. V is TRBV28 and J is TRBJ1-1; D is ambiguous. Trimming pared 2 bases from V and 1 base from J, leaving 8 bases between. The CDR3 sequence is 14 residues long. Per germline, CDR1 MDHEN and CDR2 SYDVKM.

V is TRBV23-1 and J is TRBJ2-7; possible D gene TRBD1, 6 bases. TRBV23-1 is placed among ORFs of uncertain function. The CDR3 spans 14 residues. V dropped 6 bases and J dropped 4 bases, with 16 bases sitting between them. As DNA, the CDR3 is TGCGCCAGCAGAATCCGGGACAAACCATACGAGCAGTACTTC. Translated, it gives CASRIRDKPYEQYF.

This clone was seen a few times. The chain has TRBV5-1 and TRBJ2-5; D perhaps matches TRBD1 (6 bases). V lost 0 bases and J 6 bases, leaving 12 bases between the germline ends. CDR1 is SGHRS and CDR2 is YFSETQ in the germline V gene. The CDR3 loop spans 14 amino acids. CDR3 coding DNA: TGCGCCAGCAGCTTGGCCGCAGGGGACAAGACCCAGTACTTC. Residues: CASSLAAGDKTQYF.

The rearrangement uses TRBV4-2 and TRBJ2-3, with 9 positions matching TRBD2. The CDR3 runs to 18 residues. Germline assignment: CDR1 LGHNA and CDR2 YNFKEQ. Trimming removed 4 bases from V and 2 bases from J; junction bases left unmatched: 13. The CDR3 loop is CASSPNSAGGPVTDTQYF. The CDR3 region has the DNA TGTGCCAGCAGCCCTAATTCGGCGGGGGGGCCAGTCACAGATACGCAGTATTTT.

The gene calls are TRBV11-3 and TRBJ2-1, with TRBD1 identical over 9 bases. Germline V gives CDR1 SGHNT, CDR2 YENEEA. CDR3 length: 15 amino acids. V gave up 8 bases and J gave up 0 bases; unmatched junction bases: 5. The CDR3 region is CASEPGQGSYNEQFF. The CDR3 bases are TGTGCCAGCGAACCGGGACAGGGCTCCTACAATGAGCAGTTCTTC. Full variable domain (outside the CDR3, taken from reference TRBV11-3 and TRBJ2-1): EAGVVQSPRYKIIEKKQPVAFWCNPISGHNTLYWYLQNLGQGPELLIRYENEEAVDDSQLPKDRFSAERLKGVDSTLKIQPAELGDSAVYLCASEPGQGSYNEQFFGPGTRLTVL.

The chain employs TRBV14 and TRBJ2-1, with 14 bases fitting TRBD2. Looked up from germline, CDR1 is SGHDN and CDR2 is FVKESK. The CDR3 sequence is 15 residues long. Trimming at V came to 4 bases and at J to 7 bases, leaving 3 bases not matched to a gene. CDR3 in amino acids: CASSPRTSGRNEQFF. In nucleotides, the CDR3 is TGTGCCAGCAGCCCTCGGACTAGCGGGAGGAATGAGCAGTTCTTC.

The DNA for the CDR3 is TGTGCCAGCAGTCCCAGGGGTGAACAGCCCCAGCATTTT. It is translated as CASSPRGEQPQHF. The chain is built from TRBV7-9 and TRBJ1-5; a possible D gene is TRBD1 (6 bases). This CDR3 has 13 residues. Trimming pared 6 bases from V and 7 bases from J, leaving 13 bases between. Germline CDR1 and CDR2: SEHNR and FQNEAQ (reference sequence).

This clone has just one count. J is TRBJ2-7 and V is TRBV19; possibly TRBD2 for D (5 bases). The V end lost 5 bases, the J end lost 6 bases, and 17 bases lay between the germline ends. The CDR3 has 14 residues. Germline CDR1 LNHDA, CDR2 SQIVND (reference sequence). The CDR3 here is CASSLQYGEGEQYF. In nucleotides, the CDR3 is TGTGCCAGTAGTCTACAGTACGGGGAAGGCGAGCAGTACTTC. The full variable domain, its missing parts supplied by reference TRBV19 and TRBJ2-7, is DGGITQSPKYLFRKEGQNVTLSCEQNLNHDAMYWYRQDPGQGLRLIYYSQIVNDFQKGDIAEGYSVSREKKESFPLTVTSAQKNPTAFYLCASSLQYGEGEQYFGPGTRLTVT.

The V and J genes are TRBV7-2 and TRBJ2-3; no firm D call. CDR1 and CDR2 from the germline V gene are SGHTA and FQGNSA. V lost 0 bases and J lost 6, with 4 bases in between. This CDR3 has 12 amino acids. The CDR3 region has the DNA TGTGCCAGCAGCTTAGCTGCGGATACGCAGTATTTT. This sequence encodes CASSLAADTQYF.

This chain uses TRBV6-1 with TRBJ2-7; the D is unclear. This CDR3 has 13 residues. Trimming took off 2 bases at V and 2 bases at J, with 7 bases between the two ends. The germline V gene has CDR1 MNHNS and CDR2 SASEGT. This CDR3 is CASSESVPYEQYV. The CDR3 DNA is TGTGCCAGCAGTGAATCAGTCCCCTACGAGCAGTACGTC.